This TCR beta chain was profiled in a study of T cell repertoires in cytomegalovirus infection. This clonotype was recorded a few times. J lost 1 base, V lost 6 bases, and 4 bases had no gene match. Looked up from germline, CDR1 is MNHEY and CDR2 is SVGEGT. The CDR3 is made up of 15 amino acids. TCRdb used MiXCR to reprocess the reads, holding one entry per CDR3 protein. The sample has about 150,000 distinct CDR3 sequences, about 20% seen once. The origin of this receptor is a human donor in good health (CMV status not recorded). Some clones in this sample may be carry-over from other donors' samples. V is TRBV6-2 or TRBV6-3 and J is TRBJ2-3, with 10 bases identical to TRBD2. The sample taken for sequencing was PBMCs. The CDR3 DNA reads TGTGCCAGCAGAGCCGGGACTAGCGGCACAGATACGCAGTATTTT. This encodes CASRAGTSGTDTQYF.